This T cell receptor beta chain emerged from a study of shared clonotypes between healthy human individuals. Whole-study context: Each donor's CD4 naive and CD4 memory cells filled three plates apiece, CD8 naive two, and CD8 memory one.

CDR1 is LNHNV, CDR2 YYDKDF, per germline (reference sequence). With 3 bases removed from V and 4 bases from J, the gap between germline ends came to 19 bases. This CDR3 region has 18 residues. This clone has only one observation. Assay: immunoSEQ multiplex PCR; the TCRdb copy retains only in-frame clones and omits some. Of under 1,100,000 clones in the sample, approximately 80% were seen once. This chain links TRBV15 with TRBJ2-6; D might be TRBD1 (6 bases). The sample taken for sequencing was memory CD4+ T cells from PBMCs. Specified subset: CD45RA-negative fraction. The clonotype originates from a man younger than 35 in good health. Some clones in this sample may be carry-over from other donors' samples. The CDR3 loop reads CATSRKRVPGAGANVLTF. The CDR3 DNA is TGTGCCACCAGCAGGAAGAGGGTACCAGGGGCCGGGGCCAACGTCCTGACTTTC.